This TCR beta chain was found in a study of monozygotic twins with inflammatory bowel disease. Study-wide results and limits: Repertoire similarity matched across concordant and discordant twins, perhaps owing to limited power. In the analysis, different T cell subtypes could not be told apart.

Germline CDR1 SGHRS, CDR2 YFSETQ. The CDR3 has 15 amino acids. Total RNA input per TCR library was roughly 3,500 ng. From its re-call of the 5' RACE reads, TCRdb lists each CDR3 protein once, without DNA. This table holds about 350,000 distinct CDR3 sequences. In the case of this clonotype: Antigen: not known.

The clonotype comes from a human donor with ulcerative colitis or Crohn's disease, or a healthy co-twin of an affected twin (not recorded which). Sequenced material: blood. The J gene is TRBJ2-3, the V gene TRBV5-1; lacking DNA, the TRBD1 call made by TCRdb goes unchecked. The CDR3 here is CASSPGTGAADTQYF.